The clone carrying this T cell receptor beta chain was counted between two and nine times. The antigen is unknown. These data are taken from a study of T-cell memory formation after mild COVID-19. Background on the study: Clusters of TCRs were largely donor specific.

Each CDR3 protein is one row after TCRdb ran MiXCR on the 5' RACE reads. The repertoire includes hundreds of thousands of distinct CDR3 sequences, about 24% of them detected once, and 8.5% to 9% sits in the top ten. Study observations and caveats: Contracting clones, day 15 to 85, had balanced CD4/CD8, and later expanders favored CD4+. Mostly located in CM and EM were contracting CD4+ clones, with contracting CD8+ clones located in EMRA. SARS-CoV-2 specificity was not confirmed for second-wave clones peaking on day 37.

Germline V gene lookup returns CDR1 SGHDN and CDR2 FVKESK. The CDR3 has 16 residues. V gave up 0 bases and J gave up 9 bases; unmatched junction bases: 10. The receptor was isolated from an adult woman who had mild COVID-19 (a few samples of this study predate the infection). Cell type and time point are not known. Sequencing used PBMCs or a T cell subset sorted from them (not recorded which). The chain links TRBV14 to TRBJ2-1; 8 positions match TRBD2. CDR3 region: CASSQDHVRLAGEQFF. In nucleotides, the CDR3 is TGTGCCAGCAGCCAAGATCACGTAAGGCTAGCGGGTGAGCAGTTCTTC.